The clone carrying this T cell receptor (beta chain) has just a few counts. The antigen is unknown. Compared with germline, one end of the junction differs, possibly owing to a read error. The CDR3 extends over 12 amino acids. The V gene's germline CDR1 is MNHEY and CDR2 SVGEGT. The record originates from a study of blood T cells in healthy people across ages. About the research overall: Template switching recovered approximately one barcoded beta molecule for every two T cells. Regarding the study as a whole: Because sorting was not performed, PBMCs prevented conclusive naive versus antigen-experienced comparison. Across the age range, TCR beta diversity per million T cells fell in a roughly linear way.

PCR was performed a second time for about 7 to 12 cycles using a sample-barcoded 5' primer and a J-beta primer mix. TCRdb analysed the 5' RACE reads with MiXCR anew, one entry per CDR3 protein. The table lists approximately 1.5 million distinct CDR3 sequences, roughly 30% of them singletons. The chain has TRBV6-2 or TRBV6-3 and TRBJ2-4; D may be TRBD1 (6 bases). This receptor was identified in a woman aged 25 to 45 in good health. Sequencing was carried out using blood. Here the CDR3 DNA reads TGTGCCAACAGTTATCAGGGGTTTGAGCAGTACTTC. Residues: CANSYQGFEQYF.